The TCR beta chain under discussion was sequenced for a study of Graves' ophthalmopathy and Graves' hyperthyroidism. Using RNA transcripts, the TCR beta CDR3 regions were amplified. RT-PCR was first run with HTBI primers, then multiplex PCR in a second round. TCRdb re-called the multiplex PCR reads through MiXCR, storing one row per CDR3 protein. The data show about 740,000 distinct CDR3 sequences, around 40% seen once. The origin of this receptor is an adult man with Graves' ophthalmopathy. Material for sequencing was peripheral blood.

This chain's CDR3 is CASGSPGQGDSPLHF. The CDR3 DNA follows: TGTGCCAGCGGGTCACCGGGACAGGGAGATTCACCCCTCCACTTT. This chain uses TRBV2 with TRBJ1-6, with 9 bases identical to TRBD1. With 8 bases clipped from V and 8 bases from J, the junction kept 10 bases outside the gene matches. Germline V gene sequence: CDR1 SNHLY, CDR2 FYNNEI. There are 15 residues in the CDR3.